This T cell receptor (beta chain) was identified in a study of OX40 agonist ivuxolimab in advanced cancers. Looking at the study overall: All patients had ivuxolimab intravenously every 2 weeks at 0.01 to 10 mg/kg. At under 85% male, the cohort had a mean age of approximately 64 years, ranging from roughly 20 to 85.

The data were produced by immunoSEQ multiplex PCR, yet TCRdb's version contains in-frame clones alone and is incomplete. The sample holds 68,000 or so clones, more than 75% seen once. The CDR3 runs to 14 residues. The germline V gene encodes CDR1 SGHAT and CDR2 FQNNGV. V dropped 5 bases and J dropped 5 bases, with 13 bases sitting between them. This TCR was recovered from an adult with an advanced solid tumor such as melanoma, head and neck, liver or kidney cancer. This material consisted of CD4+ or CD8+ T cells sorted from blood, taken in a trial of the OX40 agonist ivuxolimab. This rearrangement joins TRBV11-2 to TRBJ2-1; no firm D call. The CDR3: CASSRYGRNNEQFF. The DNA of the CDR3 is TGTGCCAGCAGCCGATACGGACGGAACAATGAGCAGTTCTTC.